The 8 T cell receptor beta chains presented below share a single source sample, sequenced in a study of blood T cells in healthy people across ages. A second PCR of 7 to 11 cycles used a sample-barcoded 5' primer and a J-beta primer mix. MiXCR was run by TCRdb on the 5' RACE reads, yielding one entry per CDR3 protein. The table has 850,000 or so distinct CDR3 sequences, around 28% seen once. The sequenced material came from blood. All receptors come from an elderly woman in good health.

The chain has TRBV9 and TRBJ2-1, with TRBD2 matching over 13 bases. The J call could be wrong; TRBJ2-7 is a better fit for the DNA end. Germline CDR1 SGDLS, CDR2 YYNGEE. The CDR3 spans 17 residues. The CDR3 region is CASSVGLAGVSYNEQYF. DNA of the CDR3: TGTGCCAGCAGCGTTGGACTAGCGGGGGTCTCCTACAATGAGCAGTACTTC.

Regarding this clonotype: An end of the junction does not agree with germline; a read error may underlie this. The V and J genes are TRBV5-5 and TRBJ2-7, with D possibly being TRBD1 (5 bases). This CDR3 region has 12 residues. Germline V CDR1 and CDR2: SGHKS, YYEKEE (reference sequence). CDR3 sequence (DNA): TGTGCCAGCAGCCAAACAGGCTACGAGCTGTACTTC. It specifies CASSQTGYELYF. The variable domain in full, completed from reference TRBV5-5 and TRBJ2-7, reads DAGVTQSPTHLIKTRGQQVTLRCSPISGHKSVSWYQQVLGQGPQFIFQYYEKEERGRGNFPDRFSARQFPNYSSELNVNALLLGDSALYLCASSQTGYELYFGPGTRLTVT.

This chain connects TRBV9 to TRBJ2-1; 8 positions match TRBD2. V shed 5 bases and J 8 bases; nucleotides not matched to a gene: 6. The CDR3 runs to 13 residues. Looked up from germline, CDR1 is SGDLS and CDR2 is YYNGEE. CDR3 loop: CASRGGGSYEQFF. In nucleotides, the CDR3 is TGTGCCAGCAGGGGCGGGGGGTCCTATGAGCAGTTCTTC.

The chain combines TRBV29-1 with TRBJ1-2; 8 bases map to TRBD1. This CDR3 has 13 residues. J lost 2 bases, V lost 8 bases, and 7 bases had no gene match. Germline V gives CDR1 SQVTM, CDR2 ANQGSEA. The CDR3 loop is CSPWDRHNYGYTF. In DNA, the CDR3 is TGCAGCCCCTGGGACAGGCACAACTATGGCTACACCTTC. The full variable domain, rest sourced from reference TRBV29-1 and TRBJ1-2, is SAVISQKPSRDICQRGTSLTIQCQVDSQVTMMFWYRQQPGQSLTLIATANQGSEATYESGFVIDKFPISRPNLTFSTLTVSNMSPEDSSIYLCSPWDRHNYGYTFGSGTRLTVV.

The J gene is TRBJ2-1, the V gene TRBV12-3 or TRBV12-4, with D unclear. Trimming removed 2 bases at V and 0 bases at J, with 5 bases between. The CDR3 covers 14 residues. CDR3 DNA: TGTGCCAGCAGTTTACTCAGCTCCTACAATGAGCAGTTCTTC. It codes for CASSLLSSYNEQFF.

The gene calls are TRBV27 and TRBJ2-2, with TRBD1 matching over 8 bases. V gave up 8 bases and J gave up 1 base; unmatched junction bases: 3. Germline V gene sequence: CDR1 MNHEY, CDR2 SMNVEV (reference sequence). This CDR3 is built from 14 residues. CDR3 DNA sequence: TGTGCCAGCCAACAGGGGGTGAACACCGGGGAGCTGTTTTTT. Translation gives CASQQGVNTGELFF.

This clonotype was detected many times. The chain has TRBV20-1 and TRBJ2-7; possibly TRBD2 for D (6 bases). Germline V gene data show CDR1 as DFQATT and CDR2 as SNEGSKA (reference sequence). CDR3 size: 15 residues. Trimming took off 3 bases at V and 3 bases at J, with 18 bases between the two ends. The CDR3 nucleotides are TGCAGTGCTAGCCCGGGGAGGCAGGCTGGCTACGAGCAGTACTTC. It translates to CSASPGRQAGYEQYF.

This clonotype was detected a few times. V usage is TRBV20-1 and J usage is TRBJ2-5; 7 nucleotides agree with TRBD1. V shed 6 bases, J shed 5 bases, and the junction held 6 bases outside the gene matches. This CDR3 comprises 12 residues. CDR1 is DFQATT and CDR2 is SNEGSKA in the germline V gene (reference sequence). The CDR3 sequence: CSAERGPETQYF. CDR3 sequence (DNA): TGCAGTGCCGAGAGGGGGCCTGAGACCCAGTACTTC.